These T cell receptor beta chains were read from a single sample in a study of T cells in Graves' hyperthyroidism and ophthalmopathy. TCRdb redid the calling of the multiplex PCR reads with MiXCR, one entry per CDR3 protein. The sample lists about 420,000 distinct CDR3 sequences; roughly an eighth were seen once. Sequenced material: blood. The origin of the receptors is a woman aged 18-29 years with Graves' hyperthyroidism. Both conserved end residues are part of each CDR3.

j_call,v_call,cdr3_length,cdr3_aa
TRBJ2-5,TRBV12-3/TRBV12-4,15,CASSLNFPRVETQYF
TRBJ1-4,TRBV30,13,CAWTPMEDEKLFF
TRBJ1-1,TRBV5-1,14,CASSPQGPHTEAFF
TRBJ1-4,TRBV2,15,CASAAQDRSNEKLFF
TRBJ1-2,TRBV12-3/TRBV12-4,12,CASSLDFYGYTF
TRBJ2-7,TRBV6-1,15,CASRATGGPYDEQYF
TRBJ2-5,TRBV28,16,CASSEGQGVRQWTQYF
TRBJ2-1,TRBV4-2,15,CASSEQGDSYNEQFF
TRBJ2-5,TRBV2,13,CASSGVRQETQYF
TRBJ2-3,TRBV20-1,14,CSARRNSFTDTQYF
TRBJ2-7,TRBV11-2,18,CASSLAFRRRENSYEQYF
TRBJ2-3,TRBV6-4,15,CASSDGGASTDTQYF
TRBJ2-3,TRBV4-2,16,CASSQYVSEGTDTQYF
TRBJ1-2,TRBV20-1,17,CSASSTDRGEAPYGYTF
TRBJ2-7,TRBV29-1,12,CSVARDLGEQYF
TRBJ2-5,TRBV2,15,CASSEAGTGPETQYF
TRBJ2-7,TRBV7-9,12,CASSLAEGEQYF
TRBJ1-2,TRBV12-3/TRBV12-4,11,CASSMGDGYTF
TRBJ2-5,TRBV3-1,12,CASSQGRKTQYF
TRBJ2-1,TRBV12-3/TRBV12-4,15,CASSTSGEYYNEQFF
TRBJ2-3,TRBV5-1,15,CASRWTGGGTDTQYF
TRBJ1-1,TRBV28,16,CASSSPQISLNTEAFF
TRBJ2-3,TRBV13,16,CASSLAGTSGTDTQYF
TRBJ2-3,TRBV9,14,CASSVQAGTDTQYF
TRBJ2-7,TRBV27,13,CASGQGSPYEQYF
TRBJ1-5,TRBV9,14,CASSAGTGDQPQHF
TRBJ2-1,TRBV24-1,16,CATSDSTSETYNEQFF
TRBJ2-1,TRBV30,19,CAWSYRVGGVAGGPGSQFF
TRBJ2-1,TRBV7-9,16,CASSPSWDRETNEQFF
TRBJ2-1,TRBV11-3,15,CASSLDSADHNEQFF
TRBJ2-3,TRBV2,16,CASCGTSGRSTDTQYF
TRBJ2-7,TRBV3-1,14,CASSHTTGSYEQYF
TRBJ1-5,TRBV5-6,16,CASSSHREDSNQPQHF
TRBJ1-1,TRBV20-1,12,CSALRGDTEAFF
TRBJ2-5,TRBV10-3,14,CAISVLGLGETQYF
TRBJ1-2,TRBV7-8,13,CASSLSTGYGYTF
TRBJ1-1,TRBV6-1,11,CATSFSGEAFF
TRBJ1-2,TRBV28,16,CASPRKQGAVNYGYTF
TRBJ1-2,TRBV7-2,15,CASSFSRQGNYGYTF
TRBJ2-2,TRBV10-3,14,CAISESLGTGELFF
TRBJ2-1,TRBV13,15,CASSLGTEAGNEQFF
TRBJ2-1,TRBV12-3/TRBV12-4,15,CASSGTSGSSNEQFF
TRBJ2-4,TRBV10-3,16,CAISESLGRLTNIQYF
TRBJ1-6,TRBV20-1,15,CSARSEGSYNSPLHF
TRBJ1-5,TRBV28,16,CAMLPGQYYSNQPQHF
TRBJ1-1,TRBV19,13,CASRGVTSNWAFF
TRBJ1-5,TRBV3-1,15,CASSQDGGSNQPQHF
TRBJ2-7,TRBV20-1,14,CSAPGGTSGYEQYF
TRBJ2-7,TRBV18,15,CASSPLGQVNYEQYF
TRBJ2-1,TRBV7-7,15,CASRIDSSPYNEQFF
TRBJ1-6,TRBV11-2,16,CASSTRGLETNSPLHF
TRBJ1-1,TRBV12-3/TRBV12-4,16,CASSLWGGGSDTEAFF
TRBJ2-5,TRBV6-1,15,CASSAFPGSKETQYF
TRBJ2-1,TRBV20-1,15,CSARDIGSVYNEQFF
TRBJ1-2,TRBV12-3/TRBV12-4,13,CASSLGTGFGYTF